The clone carrying this TCR beta chain came up a few times. The treatment: oral pan-JAK inhibitor, 5-10 mg twice daily. RNA was extracted and reverse transcribed into cDNA as the sequencing template. Clones were sequenced by immunoSEQ multiplex PCR, and TCRdb holds only the in-frame ones, with some missing. This sample has 200,000 to 250,000 clones, with 66% found just once. The data are from a study of CD8+ T cells in alopecia areata. Study-wide context: Patients given treatment had severity scored by the percentage of scalp area affected.

The sample consisted of CD4+ T cells sorted from blood, taken at approximately week 42, from a patient treated with tofacitinib. The sequence derives from a human donor with alopecia areata.

The CDR3 sequence is CASRAWGQGPGELFF. The CDR3 DNA reads as TGTGCCAGCAGAGCCTGGGGACAGGGCCCCGGGGAGCTGTTTTTT. The chain recombines TRBV5-6 with TRBJ2-2; 9 bases fit TRBD1. V shed 5 bases, J shed 6 bases, and the junction held 8 bases outside the gene matches. The CDR3 runs to 15 residues. Germline V gives CDR1 SGHDT, CDR2 YYEEEE.